Listed below are T cell receptor beta chains from one sample, sequenced in a study of blood T cell repertoires in COVID-19. Sequencing used immunoSEQ multiplex PCR; TCRdb keeps in-frame clones, though not all of them. This sample carries about 42,000 clones, roughly 84% of them seen once, and the ten largest clones take about 12%. Sequencing input: peripheral blood. All receptors come from a woman in her sixties or seventies in a cohort sampled during active COVID-19. The CDR3 runs from the conserved cysteine through the conserved F or W. A D gene is named only where the DNA matches it firmly. Size tells how often a clone was seen (once, few, many) or the class of an expanded clone, and some rows leave it out.

CASSLGHGSEAFF TGTGCCAGCAGCTTAGGACATGGCAGTGAAGCTTTCTTT TRBV11-2 NA NA TRBJ1-1
CASSENAGATDTQYF TGCGCCAGCAGTGAGAATGCGGGAGCAACAGATACGCAGTATTTT TRBV10-1 NA TRBD2 TRBJ2-3
CASSLYGQGLQETQYF TGCGCCAGCAGCTTGTATGGACAGGGCCTTCAAGAGACCCAGTACTTC TRBV5-1 NA TRBD1 TRBJ2-5
CASSHTSTGTETQYF TGTGCCAGCAGCCACACCTCGACAGGGACAGAGACCCAGTACTTC TRBV3-1/TRBV3-2 NA TRBD1 TRBJ2-5
CASSLGGSGFYNEQFF TGTGCCAGCAGCTTAGGCGGGAGTGGATTCTACAATGAGCAGTTCTTC TRBV11-2 NA TRBD2 TRBJ2-1
CAEREWMNTEAFF TGTGCCGAAAGGGAGTGGATGAACACTGAAGCTTTCTTT TRBV6-5 NA NA TRBJ1-1
CASSPGGGGLPQHF TGTGCCAGCAGTCCCGGGGGGGGAGGTTTGCCCCAGCATTTT TRBV6-2/TRBV6-3 NA NA TRBJ1-5
CASSAGGGSYNEQFF TGTGCCAGCAGCGCTGGGGGGGGGAGCTACAATGAGCAGTTCTTC TRBV9 once TRBD2 TRBJ2-1
CASSRDTLSYEQYF TGTGCCAGCAGCCGAGACACACTCTCCTACGAGCAGTACTTC TRBV7-9 NA NA TRBJ2-7
CASKLRDTLNQPQHF TGTGCCAGTAAACTCCGGGACACGCTCAATCAGCCCCAGCATTTT TRBV19 NA NA TRBJ1-5
CAISDGPRGYEQYF TGTGCCATCAGTGACGGGCCCAGGGGCTACGAGCAGTACTTC TRBV10-3 NA NA TRBJ2-7
CASRTSGTYNEQFF TGCGCCAGCAGGACTAGCGGGACTTACAATGAGCAGTTCTTC TRBV5-1 NA TRBD2 TRBJ2-1
CASSTGAVNIAFF TGTGCCAGCAGTACAGGGGCGGTCAATATAGCTTTCTTT TRBV12-3/TRBV12-4 NA TRBD1 TRBJ1-1
CASSQGTANTEAFF TGCGCCAGCAGCCAAGGGACAGCGAACACTGAAGCTTTCTTT TRBV4-3 NA NA TRBJ1-1
CASSPPRGRGEKLFF TGTGCCAGTAGTCCCCCCAGGGGGCGCGGTGAAAAACTGTTTTTT TRBV19 NA TRBD1 TRBJ1-4
CAMGRLREGSSYNEQFF TGTGCCATGGGCCGTCTGCGGGAGGGGTCGTCCTACAATGAGCAGTTCTTC TRBV10-3 once TRBD2 TRBJ2-1
CASSLDGLAYEQYF TGTGCCAGCAGCTTAGATGGACTAGCCTACGAGCAGTACTTC TRBV11-2 NA TRBD2 TRBJ2-7
CASSQVATGVGNSPLHF TGCGCCAGCAGCCAAGTGGCGACAGGGGTGGGTAATTCACCCCTCCACTTT TRBV4-3 NA TRBD1 TRBJ1-6
CASSLAQGGRETQYF TGTGCCAGCAGCTTGGCACAGGGTGGCCGAGAGACCCAGTACTTC TRBV5-4 once NA TRBJ2-5
CASSWGTSGSDKQFF TGTGCCAGCAGCTGGGGGACTAGCGGGAGTGATAAGCAGTTCTTC TRBV5-4 NA TRBD2 TRBJ2-1